This TCR beta chain was captured in a study of shared T cell receptors in the human thymus (dated by TCRdb to the early 2020s). About the study as a whole: The study examined how self-reactive, shared T-cell receptor alpha chains are generated in the human thymus.

With respect to this clone: The specificity of this receptor is unknown. The input lacks base qualities; no much larger clone sits a single base away.

Receptor amplification or capture employed the immunoSEQ multiplex PCR assay. TCRdb mirrors the immuneACCESS table, restricted to in-frame sequences. Some clones are absent from its copies; in checked studies, under half trace to an unresolved V gene, and the reason for the others is unknown. The sample has around 340,000 clones on record, around 95% of them singletons. The ten largest clones take up around 0.019% of the sample. Reading the germline V gene gives CDR1 SNHLY and CDR2 FYNNEI. The CDR3 measures 18 amino acids from cysteine to phenylalanine. The DNA shown is the 54-base CDR3, in frame from base 1. At the junction V is shortened by 5 bases and J by 3 bases; bases outside the gene matches: 18.

This clonotype was obtained from a human donor. The V and J segments used are TRBV2 and TRBJ1-2; TRBD1 matches 7 bases in the middle. Sequences were obtained from thymocytes. The bases read TGTGCCAGCAGTCGGGACAGCAAAATAGGGAGGGGGGACTATGGCTACACCTTC. It is translated as CASSRDSKIGRGDYGYTF.